The table lists the clone carrying this T cell receptor (beta chain) with a few counts. This entry belongs to a study of blood T cells in healthy people across ages. Primed by a sample-barcoded 5' primer and a J-beta primer mix, a second PCR proceeded for 7 to 11 cycles. Unique molecular identifiers of 12 random nucleotides labeled each cDNA. Each CDR3 protein gets one entry after TCRdb re-called the 5' RACE reads with MiXCR. The data show 800,000 to 950,000 distinct CDR3 sequences, about 27% seen once. The V and J ends lost 7 bases and 8 bases respectively, with 17 bases between them. CDR3 length: 13 residues. The germline CDR1 and CDR2 sequences are MNHNS and SASEGT. Those donating, healthy Caucasian individuals from Russia, were aged about 6 to 95. A further study also used this sample, focusing on T cells of mothers and their children. From that paper: Over 9.5 million reads per mother and around 3.2 million per child were obtained.

Specimen: blood. The gene calls are TRBV6-1 and TRBJ1-2, with D perhaps TRBD1 (6 bases). This clonotype was obtained from a woman between 35 and 50 years old in good health. CDR3 nucleotide sequence: TGTGCCAGCATTACGAGGGGGGTAGGCGGCTACACCTTC. This translates into CASITRGVGGYTF.